One T cell receptor (beta chain) is described in this entry. Original analysis: Reference gene primer amplification gave nucleated cell count estimates. The protocol was immunoSEQ multiplex PCR, while the TCRdb copy is restricted to in-frame clones and leaves out a portion. For V, J and clone size, that table is used; D and trimming come from the DNA. The data show about 230,000 clones, around 80% seen once. This specimen comes from a study of blood T cell repertoires in COVID-19. Whole-study context: From the United States, Italy and Spain came samples of acute and convalescent COVID-19. In each case, the material was cDNA or gDNA derived from T cells, B-cell-depleted T cells, or PBMCs.

Germline-derived CDR1 and CDR2 are MNHEY and SVGAGI. V was trimmed by 7 bases and J by 2 bases, leaving 11 bases between them. The CDR3 contains 14 residues. The genes are TRBV6-5 and TRBJ1-4; D not resolved. This receptor was taken from an elderly man with acute or convalescent COVID-19. Sequences were obtained from peripheral blood. CDR3 DNA sequence: TGTGCCAGCAACGCAGCGGGGACTAATGAAAAACTGTTTTTT. It codes for CASNAAGTNEKLFF.